These 19 T cell receptor beta chains were all obtained from the same sample, sequenced in a study of patients and donors after allogeneic stem cell transplantation. TCRdb reprocessed the RT-PCR reads via MiXCR and lists one record per CDR3 protein. The sample consists of a few hundred thousand distinct CDR3 sequences, approximately 14% of them appearing once. Material for sequencing was blood, either unsorted or a sorted T cell fraction (not recorded which). All receptors derive from a human donor who was either an allogeneic HSCT recipient or a stem cell or donor lymphocyte infusion donor (not recorded which). It is not recorded whose cells these are; they may come from a transplant donor.

This clonotype has only a few counts. The CDR3 loop is CSAISGGGVQADTQYF. DNA for the CDR3: TGCAGTGCGATTAGCGGGGGGGGAGTTCAGGCAGATACGCAGTATTTT. This sequence joins TRBV20-1 and TRBJ2-3; 11 nucleotides agree with TRBD2. Losses at the gene ends were 6 bases for V and 4 bases for J; bases not matched to a gene: 12. The CDR3 totals 16 residues. Germline lookup yields CDR1 DFQATT and CDR2 SNEGSKA (reference sequence).

This clonotype has a count of ten or more. V is TRBV5-1 and J is TRBJ2-7; maybe TRBD1 (6 bases). V was clipped by 0 bases and J by 3 bases, with 13 bases between them. Germline CDR1 and CDR2: SGHRS and YFSETQ. This CDR3 has 15 residues. The CDR3 protein is CASSLVGRTDYEQYF. Written as DNA, the CDR3 is TGCGCCAGCAGCTTGGTTGGCAGGACAGACTACGAGCAGTACTTC. Drawing the rest from reference TRBV5-1 and TRBJ2-7, the complete variable domain is KAGVTQTPRYLIKTRGQQVTLSCSPISGHRSVSWYQQTPGQGLQFLFEYFSETQRNKGNFPGRFSGRQFSNSRSEMNVSTLELGDSALYLCASSLVGRTDYEQYFGPGTRLTVT.

J is TRBJ2-5 and V is TRBV19; 10 nucleotides align to TRBD1. This CDR3 spans 13 amino acids. V was pared by 8 bases and J by 5 bases, with 5 bases of the junction left unmatched. Germline assignment: CDR1 LNHDA and CDR2 SQIVND (reference sequence). The chain's CDR3 is CASGGQGWETQYF. The DNA of the CDR3 is TGTGCCAGTGGGGGACAGGGGTGGGAGACCCAGTACTTC.

The chain recombines TRBV15 with TRBJ1-3, with TRBD1 as a possible D gene (6 bases). V lost 0 bases to trimming and J lost 7 bases, with 13 bases between them. From germline, CDR1 is LNHNV and CDR2 YYDKDF (reference sequence). CDR3 size: 15 residues. The CDR3 here is CATSRDEQGYNTIYF. The CDR3 nucleotides are TGTGCCACCAGCAGAGATGAACAGGGTTACAACACCATATATTTT.

This clonotype was counted only a few times. CDR3 bases: TGTGCCAGCTCACCGTTCAACAGGGGGCAGGGCTATGGCTACACCTTC. As protein: CASSPFNRGQGYGYTF. This chain joins TRBV18 and TRBJ1-2; 9 bases are a match to TRBD1. The trim removed 3 bases at V and 4 bases at J, leaving 9 bases unmatched. CDR3 length: 16 amino acids. The germline CDR1 and CDR2 sequences are KGHSH and LQKENI.

V usage is TRBV6-5 and J usage is TRBJ2-5, with D perhaps TRBD2 (7 bases). The germline CDR1 and CDR2 sequences are MNHEY and SVGAGI. The CDR3 is 15 amino acids. Trimming shortened V by 2 bases and J by 4 bases, and 14 bases separated the two germline ends. The CDR3 reads CASSYRGGQGETQYF. CDR3 DNA: TGTGCCAGCAGTTACAGGGGGGGCCAGGGAGAGACCCAGTACTTC.

This chain uses TRBV24-1 with TRBJ2-1; either TRBD1 or TRBD2 may supply D (7 bases each). The CDR3 runs 16 residues. The V end was cut by 3 bases, the J end by 4 bases, with 15 bases between. In germline, CDR1 is KGHDR, CDR2 SFDVKD. The CDR3 bases are TGTGCCACCAGTGATGGGGGAGGGGGCGGTTACAATGAGCAGTTCTTC. Its translation: CATSDGGGGGYNEQFF.

This clonotype has just a few counts. The chain combines TRBV6-6 with TRBJ2-7; no clear D. Trimming removed 5 bases from V and 3 bases from J, with 11 bases in between. The CDR3 runs to 13 residues. Germline V gives CDR1 MNHNY, CDR2 SVGAGI (reference sequence). The CDR3 region has the DNA TGTGCCAGCAGTAGCACTGACGTCTACGAGCAGTACTTC. Protein sequence: CASSSTDVYEQYF.

This chain joins TRBV7-3 and TRBJ2-3; no reliable D call. V lost 3 bases and J lost 3, with 10 bases in between. This CDR3 has 14 residues. Germline values: CDR1 SGHTA, CDR2 FQGTGA. CDR3 sequence (DNA): TGTGCCAGCAGCTTCCCCGATATAACAGATACGCAGTATTTT. Protein sequence: CASSFPDITDTQYF.

This clonotype was seen a handful of times. The V and J genes are TRBV3-1 and TRBJ2-7, with a weak D call TRBD1 (6 bases). Germline-derived CDR1 and CDR2 are LGHDT and YNNKEL (reference sequence). CDR3 length equals 13 residues. Trimming removed 4 bases at V and 0 bases at J, with 7 bases between. CDR3 amino acids: CASSPDSSYEQYF. Here the CDR3 DNA reads TGTGCCAGCAGCCCGGACAGCTCCTACGAGCAGTACTTC.

Many counts were recorded for this clonotype. The chain links TRBV7-2 to TRBJ2-7, with D hard to call. CDR3 length: 12 residues. The germline V gene has CDR1 SGHTA and CDR2 FQGNSA. V lost 5 bases, J lost 0 bases, and 5 bases lay in between. CDR3 protein: CASSHGSYEQYF. The DNA of the CDR3 is TGTGCCAGCAGCCACGGCTCCTACGAGCAGTACTTC.

This clonotype occurred many times. V usage is TRBV20-1 and J usage is TRBJ1-2; D may be TRBD1 (6 bases). Germline CDR1 DFQATT, CDR2 SNEGSKA (reference sequence). V was clipped by 4 bases and J by 1 base, with 7 bases between them. CDR3 length: 12 amino acids. The CDR3 loop reads CSATDSNYGYTF. As DNA, the CDR3 is TGCAGTGCTACGGACAGTAACTATGGCTACACCTTC.

This clonotype appeared a few times. The rearrangement links TRBV11-2 to TRBJ2-2, with D perhaps matching TRBD1 (5 bases). With 0 bases removed from V and 6 bases from J, the gap between germline ends came to 8 bases. CDR3 length: 14 residues. CDR1 and CDR2 from the germline V gene are SGHAT and FQNNGV. CDR3 sequence: CASSLDRAAGELFF. The CDR3 DNA sequence: TGTGCCAGCAGCTTAGACAGGGCAGCCGGGGAGCTGTTTTTT. The full variable domain, in which reference TRBV11-2 and TRBJ2-2 provide the parts outside the CDR3, is EAGVAQSPRYKIIEKRQSVAFWCNPISGHATLYWYQQILGQGPKLLIQFQNNGVVDDSQLPKDRFSAERLKGVDSTLKIQPAKLEDSAVYLCASSLDRAAGELFFGEGSRLTVL.

This clonotype was seen a few times. The gene calls are TRBV11-2 and TRBJ2-7; no clear D gene. Germline V gives CDR1 SGHAT, CDR2 FQNNGV. This CDR3 is 11 amino acids long. Trimming cost V 6 bases and J 3 bases, with 6 bases left between them. CDR3 sequence: CASSTGYEQYF. In DNA, the CDR3 is TGTGCCAGCAGTACTGGCTACGAGCAGTACTTC.

V gene TRBV5-4 combines with J gene TRBJ2-1, with TRBD2 matching 8 bases. The V segment lost 4 bases and the J segment 2 bases; nucleotides outside the gene matches: 5. The CDR3 is made up of 15 amino acids. The germline CDR1 and CDR2 sequences are SGHNT and YYREEE (reference sequence). The CDR3 protein is CASSAGLVPYNEQFF. Written as DNA, the CDR3 is TGTGCCAGCAGCGCGGGACTAGTCCCCTACAATGAGCAGTTCTTC.

This sequence joins TRBV4-2 and TRBJ2-7, with TRBD2 as a possible D gene (5 bases). Germline lookup yields CDR1 LGHNA and CDR2 YNFKEQ. Trimming removed 0 bases at V and 2 bases at J, with 11 bases between. The CDR3 runs 15 residues. CDR3 sequence reads: CASSQDEAEAYEQYF. CDR3 in DNA: TGTGCCAGCAGCCAAGATGAAGCGGAGGCCTACGAGCAGTACTTC.

A few counts support this clonotype. The chain combines TRBV7-2 with TRBJ1-2; 8 nucleotides match TRBD1. The V gene's germline CDR1 is SGHTA and CDR2 FQGNSA. The length of the CDR3 is 14 residues. With V trimmed by 4 bases and J by 8 bases, 9 bases remained unmatched. CDR3 residues: CASSSLTGVYGYTF. CDR3 sequence (DNA): TGTGCCAGCAGCTCCCTGACAGGGGTGTACGGCTACACCTTC.

This clonotype was detected many times. The chain combines TRBV27 with TRBJ1-1; possible D gene TRBD1, 6 bases. This CDR3 has 14 residues. The V end was cut by 6 bases, the J end by 4 bases, with 15 bases between. Germline-derived CDR1 and CDR2 are MNHEY and SMNVEV (reference sequence). This CDR3 reads CASRQQGLVTEAFF. DNA for the CDR3: TGTGCCAGCAGACAACAGGGTTTGGTCACTGAAGCTTTCTTT.

The rearrangement links TRBV19 to TRBJ1-1, with D possibly matching TRBD1 (5 bases). This CDR3 is 14 amino acids long. V was cut by 2 bases and J by 5 bases, with 12 bases left in between. Germline-derived CDR1 and CDR2 are LNHDA and SQIVND (reference sequence). DNA for the CDR3: TGTGCCAGTAGTATACCAGGGAGGAGGACTGAAGCTTTCTTT. It is translated as CASSIPGRRTEAFF.